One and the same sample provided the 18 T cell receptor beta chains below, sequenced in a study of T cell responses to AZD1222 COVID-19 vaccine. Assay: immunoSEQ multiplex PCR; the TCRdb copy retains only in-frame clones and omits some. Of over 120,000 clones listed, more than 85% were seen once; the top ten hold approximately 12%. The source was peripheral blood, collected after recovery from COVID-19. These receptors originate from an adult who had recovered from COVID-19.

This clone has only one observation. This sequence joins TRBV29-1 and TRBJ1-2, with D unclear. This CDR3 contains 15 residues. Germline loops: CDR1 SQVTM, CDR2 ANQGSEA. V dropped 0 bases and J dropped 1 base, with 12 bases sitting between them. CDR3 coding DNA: TGCAGCGTTGAAGATCGGCCGGGGAGTAACTATGGCTACACCTTC. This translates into CSVEDRPGSNYGYTF.

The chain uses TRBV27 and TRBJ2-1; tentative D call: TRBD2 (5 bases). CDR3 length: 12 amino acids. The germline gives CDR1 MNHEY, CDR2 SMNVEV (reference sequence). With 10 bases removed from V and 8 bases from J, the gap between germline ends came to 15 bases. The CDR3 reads CATATSFYEQFF. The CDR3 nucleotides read TGTGCCACCGCAACTAGTTTCTATGAGCAGTTCTTC.

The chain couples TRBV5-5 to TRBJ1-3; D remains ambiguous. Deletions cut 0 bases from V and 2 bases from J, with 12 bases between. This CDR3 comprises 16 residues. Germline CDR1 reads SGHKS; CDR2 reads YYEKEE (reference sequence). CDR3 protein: CASSLGAGSPGNTIYF. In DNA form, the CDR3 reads TGTGCCAGCAGCTTGGGGGCGGGGAGCCCTGGAAACACCATATATTTT.

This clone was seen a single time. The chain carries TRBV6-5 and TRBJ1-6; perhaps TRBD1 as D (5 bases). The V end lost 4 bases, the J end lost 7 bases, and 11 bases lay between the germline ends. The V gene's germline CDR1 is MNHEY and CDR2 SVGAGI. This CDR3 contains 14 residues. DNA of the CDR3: TGTGCCAGCAGTTCGGGACGGAGGAATTCACCCCTCCACTTT. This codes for CASSSGRRNSPLHF.

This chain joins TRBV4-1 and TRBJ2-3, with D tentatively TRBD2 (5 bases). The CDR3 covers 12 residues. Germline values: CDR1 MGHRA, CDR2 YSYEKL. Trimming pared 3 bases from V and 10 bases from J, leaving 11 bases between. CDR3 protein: CASSHDGLAQYF. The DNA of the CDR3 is TGCGCCAGCAGCCACGACGGACTTGCGCAGTATTTT.

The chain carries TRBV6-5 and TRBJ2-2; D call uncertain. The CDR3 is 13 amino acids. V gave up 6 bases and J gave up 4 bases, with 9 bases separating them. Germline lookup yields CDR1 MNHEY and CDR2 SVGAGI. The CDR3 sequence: CASRKDGTGELFF. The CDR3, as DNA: TGTGCCAGCAGAAAGGACGGCACCGGGGAGCTGTTTTTT.

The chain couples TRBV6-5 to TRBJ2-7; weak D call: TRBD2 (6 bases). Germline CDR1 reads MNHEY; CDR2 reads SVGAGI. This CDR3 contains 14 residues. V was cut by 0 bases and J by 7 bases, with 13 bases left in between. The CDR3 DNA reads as TGTGCCAGCAGTTACTCGGAGGGCCCATGGGAGCAGTACTTC. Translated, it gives CASSYSEGPWEQYF.

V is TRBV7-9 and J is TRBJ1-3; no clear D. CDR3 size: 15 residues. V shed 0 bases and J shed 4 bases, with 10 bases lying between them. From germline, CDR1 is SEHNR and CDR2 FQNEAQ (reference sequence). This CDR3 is CASSLARAAGNTIYF. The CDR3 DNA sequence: TGTGCCAGCAGCTTAGCGCGTGCTGCGGGAAACACCATATATTTT. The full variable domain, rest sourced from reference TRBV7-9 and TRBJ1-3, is DTGVSQNPRHKITKRGQNVTFRCDPISEHNRLYWYRQTLGQGPEFLTYFQNEAQLEKSRLLSDRFSAERPKGSFSTLEIQRTEQGDSAMYLCASSLARAAGNTIYFGEGSWLTVV.

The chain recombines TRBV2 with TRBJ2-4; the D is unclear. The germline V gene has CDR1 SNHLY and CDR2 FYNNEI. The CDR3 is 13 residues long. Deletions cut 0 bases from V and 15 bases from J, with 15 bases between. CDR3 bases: TGTGCCAGCAGTGAAGCAATTGGGCTCTTGGGGTACTTC. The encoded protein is CASSEAIGLLGYF.

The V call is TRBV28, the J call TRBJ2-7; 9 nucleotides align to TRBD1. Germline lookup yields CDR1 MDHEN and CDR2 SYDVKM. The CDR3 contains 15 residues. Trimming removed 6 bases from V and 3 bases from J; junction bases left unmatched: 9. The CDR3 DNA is TGTGCCAGCAGCCTGGGGGACAGGGCCCTCTACGAGCAGTACTTC. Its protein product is CASSLGDRALYEQYF.

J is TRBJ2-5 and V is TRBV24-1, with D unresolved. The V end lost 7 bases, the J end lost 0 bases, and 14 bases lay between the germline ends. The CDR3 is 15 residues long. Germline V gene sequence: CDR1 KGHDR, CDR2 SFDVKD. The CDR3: CATRGTADYQETQYF. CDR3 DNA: TGTGCCACCAGGGGAACCGCAGACTACCAAGAGACCCAGTACTTC.

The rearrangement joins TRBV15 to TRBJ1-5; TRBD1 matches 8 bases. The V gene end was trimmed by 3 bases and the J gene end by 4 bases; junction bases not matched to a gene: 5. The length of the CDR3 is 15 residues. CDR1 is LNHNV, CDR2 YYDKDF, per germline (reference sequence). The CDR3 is CATSSDRGGNQPQHF. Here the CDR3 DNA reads TGTGCCACCAGCAGCGACAGGGGTGGTAATCAGCCCCAGCATTTT. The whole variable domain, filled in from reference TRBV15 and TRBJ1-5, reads DAMVIQNPRYQVTQFGKPVTLSCSQTLNHNVMYWYQQKSSQAPKLLFHYYDKDFNNEADTPDNFQSRRPNTSFCFLDIRSPGLGDTAMYLCATSSDRGGNQPQHFGDGTRLSIL.

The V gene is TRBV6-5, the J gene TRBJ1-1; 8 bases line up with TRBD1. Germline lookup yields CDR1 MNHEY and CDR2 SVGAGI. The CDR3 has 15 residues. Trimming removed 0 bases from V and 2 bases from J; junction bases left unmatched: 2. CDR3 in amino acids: CASSYSGTGNTEAFF. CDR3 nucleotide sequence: TGTGCCAGCAGTTACTCAGGGACAGGAAACACTGAAGCTTTCTTT.

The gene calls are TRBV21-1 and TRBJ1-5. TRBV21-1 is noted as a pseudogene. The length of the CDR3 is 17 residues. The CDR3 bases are TGTGCCAGCAGTGTATATTGGGGGAGGGAAGGCAATCAGCCCCAGCATTTT. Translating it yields CASSVYWGREGNQPQHF.

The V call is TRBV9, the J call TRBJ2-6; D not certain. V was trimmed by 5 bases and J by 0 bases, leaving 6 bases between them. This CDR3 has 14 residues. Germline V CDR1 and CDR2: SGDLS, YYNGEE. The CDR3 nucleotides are TGTGCCAGCAGAAGACACTCTGGGGCCAACGTCCTGACTTTC. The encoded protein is CASRRHSGANVLTF.

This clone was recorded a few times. Here the CDR3 DNA reads TGTGCCAGCAGAAGACAGGAAAATAATTCACCCCTCCACTTT. It specifies CASRRQENNSPLHF. The gene calls are TRBV3-1 (or the pseudogene TRBV3-2) and TRBJ1-6; weak D call: TRBD1 (6 bases). The CDR3 sequence is 14 residues long. Looked up from germline, CDR1 is LGHDT and CDR2 is YNNKEL (reference sequence). Trimming removed 6 bases from V and 5 bases from J, with 11 bases in between.

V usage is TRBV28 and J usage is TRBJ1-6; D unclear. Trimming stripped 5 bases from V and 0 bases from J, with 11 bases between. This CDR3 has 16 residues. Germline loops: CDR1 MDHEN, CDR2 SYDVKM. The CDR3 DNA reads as TGTGCCAGCAGTGCTCCGGGAGACTCCTATAATTCACCCCTCCACTTT. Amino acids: CASSAPGDSYNSPLHF. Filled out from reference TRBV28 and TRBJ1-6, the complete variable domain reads DVKVTQSSRYLVKRTGEKVFLECVQDMDHENMFWYRQDPGLGLRLIYFSYDVKMKEKGDIPEGYSVSREKKERFSLILESASTNQTSMYLCASSAPGDSYNSPLHFGNGTRLTVT.

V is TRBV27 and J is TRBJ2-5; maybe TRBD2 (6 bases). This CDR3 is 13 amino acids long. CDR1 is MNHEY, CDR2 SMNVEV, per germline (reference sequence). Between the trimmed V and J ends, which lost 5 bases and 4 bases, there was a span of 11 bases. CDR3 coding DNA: TGTGCCAGCAGTCTCCGGGACTCAGAGACCCAGTACTTC. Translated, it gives CASSLRDSETQYF.